Shown below are 9 T cell receptor beta chains from a single sample sequenced in a study of blood T cell repertoires in COVID-19. The table came from immunoSEQ multiplex PCR; TCRdb's copy has only in-frame clones and leaves some out. The table has some 300,000 clones, 85% to 90% seen once; the top ten hold 6.3%. The specimen sequenced was peripheral blood. The receptors come from a woman aged 45-65 years with COVID-19, enrolled during active disease.

This clone was observed a handful of times. The chain links TRBV2 to TRBJ2-1; tentative D call: TRBD1 (6 bases). The germline V gene has CDR1 SNHLY and CDR2 FYNNEI. CDR3 length equals 12 residues. V lost 5 bases to trimming and J lost 10 bases, with 12 bases between them. CDR3 region: CASSPGVREQFF. DNA of the CDR3: TGTGCCAGCAGTCCAGGGGTGCGCGAGCAGTTCTTC.

The chain carries TRBV27 and TRBJ2-1; TRBD2 matches 10 bases. The junction had 12 bases not matched to a gene; V was cut back by 4 bases and J by 6 bases. Germline lookup yields CDR1 MNHEY and CDR2 SMNVEV (reference sequence). The CDR3 is made up of 17 amino acids. The CDR3 DNA sequence: TGTGCCAGCAGTTCCGACTCCGGGACTAGCGTAACCAATGAGCAGTTCTTC. This gives the protein CASSSDSGTSVTNEQFF.

The V call is TRBV5-4, the J call TRBJ2-3; weak D call: TRBD2 (6 bases). Looked up from germline, CDR1 is SGHNT and CDR2 is YYREEE (reference sequence). The V end was cut by 0 bases, the J end by 0 bases, with 14 bases between. The CDR3 contains 17 residues. The DNA of the CDR3 is TGTGCCAGCAGCTTGGCCGGAGAGCGGGTGAGCACAGATACGCAGTATTTT. Its translation is CASSLAGERVSTDTQYF.

The V and J genes are TRBV29-1 and TRBJ2-2, with 8 bases fitting TRBD1. Germline CDR1 and CDR2: SQVTM and ANQGSEA. V dropped 4 bases and J dropped 11; count of bases not matched to a gene: 9. This CDR3 comprises 13 residues. The CDR3, as DNA: TGCAGCGTTGTCCCCACATCAGGGGGCGAGCTGTTTTTT. This translates into CSVVPTSGGELFF.

The V call is TRBV11-2, the J call TRBJ2-1; 7 bases are a match to TRBD2. Germline loops: CDR1 SGHAT, CDR2 FQNNGV. CDR3 length: 15 residues. V lost 4 bases, J lost 6 bases, and 9 bases stayed unmatched. The CDR3 sequence is CASSWRRGGSNEQFF. CDR3 nucleotide sequence: TGTGCCAGCAGCTGGCGACGCGGCGGGAGCAATGAGCAGTTCTTC.

CDR3 protein: CASSPRTSGSQETQYF. In DNA, the CDR3 is TGTGCCAGCAGCCCTAGGACTAGCGGGAGCCAAGAGACCCAGTACTTC. The chain joins TRBV7-8 to TRBJ2-5, with 13 nucleotides matching TRBD2. CDR1 is SGHVS and CDR2 is FQNEAQ in the germline V gene. Trimming removed 5 bases from V and 1 base from J; junction bases left unmatched: 4. This CDR3 contains 16 residues.

This clone was picked up one time. The chain is built from TRBV3-1 (or the pseudogene TRBV3-2) and TRBJ2-2, with 8 bases that match TRBD1. The CDR3 length is 15 residues. The trim removed 1 base at V and 5 bases at J, leaving 3 bases unmatched. Germline V lookup: CDR1 LGHDT, CDR2 YNNKEL (reference sequence). The CDR3 protein is CASSQARTGTGELFF. The CDR3 DNA reads as TGTGCCAGCAGCCAAGCTAGGACAGGGACCGGGGAGCTGTTTTTT.

This clone was recorded once. The CDR3 loop is CASSRLADFSYEQYF. The CDR3 DNA sequence: TGTGCCAGCAGCCGTCTAGCGGACTTCTCCTACGAGCAGTACTTC. The chain joins TRBV3-1 (or the pseudogene TRBV3-2) to TRBJ2-7; 7 bases fit TRBD2. After removal of 4 bases from V and 0 bases from J, the junction contained 6 bases not matched to a gene. The CDR3 has 15 residues. Germline loops: CDR1 LGHDT, CDR2 YNNKEL (reference sequence).

This clone showed up just a few times. The gene calls are TRBV30 and TRBJ1-5, with D possibly being TRBD1 (5 bases). This CDR3 spans 13 amino acids. Trimming took off 3 bases at V and 4 bases at J, with 10 bases between the two ends. The germline gives CDR1 GTSNPN, CDR2 SVGIG (reference sequence). CDR3 protein: CAWRSGLNQPQHF. For the CDR3, the DNA is TGTGCCTGGAGGTCAGGGTTAAATCAGCCCCAGCATTTT.